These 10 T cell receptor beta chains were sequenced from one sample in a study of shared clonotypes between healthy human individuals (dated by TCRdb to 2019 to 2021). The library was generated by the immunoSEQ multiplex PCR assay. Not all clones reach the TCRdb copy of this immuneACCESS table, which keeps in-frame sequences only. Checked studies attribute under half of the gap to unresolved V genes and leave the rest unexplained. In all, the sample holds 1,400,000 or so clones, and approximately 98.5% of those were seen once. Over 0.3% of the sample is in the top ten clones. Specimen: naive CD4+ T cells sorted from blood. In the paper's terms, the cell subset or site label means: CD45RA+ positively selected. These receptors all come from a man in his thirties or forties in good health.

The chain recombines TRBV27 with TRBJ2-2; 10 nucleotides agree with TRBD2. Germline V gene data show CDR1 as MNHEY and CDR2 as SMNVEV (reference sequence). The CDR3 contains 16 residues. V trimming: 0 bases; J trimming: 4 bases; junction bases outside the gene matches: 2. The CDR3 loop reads CASSLSLAGVTGELFF. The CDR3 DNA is TGTGCCAGCAGTTTATCGCTAGCGGGGGTCACCGGGGAGCTGTTTTTT.

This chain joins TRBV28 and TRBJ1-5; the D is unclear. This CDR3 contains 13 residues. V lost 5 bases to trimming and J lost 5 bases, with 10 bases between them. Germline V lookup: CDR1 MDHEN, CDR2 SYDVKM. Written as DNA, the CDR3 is TGTGCCAGCAGTGTATATTTGGATCAGCCCCAGCATTTT. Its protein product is CASSVYLDQPQHF.

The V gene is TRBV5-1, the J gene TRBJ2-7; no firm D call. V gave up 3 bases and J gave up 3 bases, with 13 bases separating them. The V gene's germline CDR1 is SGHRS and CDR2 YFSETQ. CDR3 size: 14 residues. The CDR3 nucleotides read TGCGCCAGCAGCTCCCCGGGTTACCACTACGAGCAGTACTTC. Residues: CASSSPGYHYEQYF.

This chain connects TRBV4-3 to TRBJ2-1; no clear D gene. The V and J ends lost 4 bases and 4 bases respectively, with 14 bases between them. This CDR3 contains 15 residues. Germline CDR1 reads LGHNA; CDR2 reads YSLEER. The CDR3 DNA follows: TGCGCCAGCAGCCCCGTGAGGAGCGCGTACAATGAGCAGTTCTTC. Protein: CASSPVRSAYNEQFF.

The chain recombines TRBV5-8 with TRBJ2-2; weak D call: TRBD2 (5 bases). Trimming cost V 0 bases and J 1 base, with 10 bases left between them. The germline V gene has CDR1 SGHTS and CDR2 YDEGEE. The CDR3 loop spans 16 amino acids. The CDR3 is CASSLGAAVNTGELFF. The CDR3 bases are TGTGCCAGCAGCTTGGGAGCGGCGGTGAACACCGGGGAGCTGTTTTTT.

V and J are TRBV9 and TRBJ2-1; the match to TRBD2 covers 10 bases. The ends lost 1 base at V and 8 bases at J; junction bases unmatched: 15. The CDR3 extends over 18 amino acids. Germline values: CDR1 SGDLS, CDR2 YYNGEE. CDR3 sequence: CASSVRWGSGRSGDEQFF. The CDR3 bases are TGTGCCAGCAGCGTAAGGTGGGGTAGCGGGAGGTCTGGGGATGAGCAGTTCTTC.

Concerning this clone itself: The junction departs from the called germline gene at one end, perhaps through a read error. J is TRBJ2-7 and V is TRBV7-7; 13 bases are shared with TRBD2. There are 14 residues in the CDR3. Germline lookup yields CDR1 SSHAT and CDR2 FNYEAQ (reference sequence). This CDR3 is CASSPTSGRGEQYF. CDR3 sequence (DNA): TGTGCTAGCAGTCCCACTAGCGGGAGGGGCGAGCAGTACTTC.

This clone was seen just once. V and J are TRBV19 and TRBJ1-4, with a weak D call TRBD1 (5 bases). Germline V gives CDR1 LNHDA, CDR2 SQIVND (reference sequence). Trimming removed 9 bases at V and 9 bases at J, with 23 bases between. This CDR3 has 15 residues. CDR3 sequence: CASLNQGDAPQKLFF. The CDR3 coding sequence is TGTGCCAGCCTTAACCAAGGGGACGCCCCCCAAAAACTGTTTTTT.

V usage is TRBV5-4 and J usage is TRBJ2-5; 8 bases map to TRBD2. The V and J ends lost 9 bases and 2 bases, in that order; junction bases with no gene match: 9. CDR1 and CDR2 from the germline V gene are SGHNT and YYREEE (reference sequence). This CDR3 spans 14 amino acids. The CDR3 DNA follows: TGTGCCACCCATGGCGGGGGGTTACAAGAGACCCAGTACTTC. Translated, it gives CATHGGGLQETQYF.

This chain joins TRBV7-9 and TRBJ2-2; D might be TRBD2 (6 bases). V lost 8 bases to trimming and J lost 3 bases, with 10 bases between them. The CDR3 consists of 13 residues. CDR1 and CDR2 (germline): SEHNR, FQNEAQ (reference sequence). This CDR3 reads CASGTGDTGELFF. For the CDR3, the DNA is TGTGCCAGCGGAACGGGGGACACCGGGGAGCTGTTTTTT.